These T cell receptor beta chains were read from a single sample in a study of blood T cells in healthy people across ages. TCRdb used MiXCR to reprocess the 5' RACE reads, holding one entry per CDR3 protein. The sample records more than 800,000 distinct CDR3 sequences, around 28% being singletons. Sequencing was performed on blood. These receptors came from a woman aged 80 or over in good health. CDR3s leave out the opening cysteine and the closing phenylalanine or tryptophan.

TRBV7-2 | ASSLAQGRGTEAF
TRBV12-3/TRBV12-4 | ATGTGTGVYNEQF
TRBV7-2 | ASSSTSGGAVPADTQY
TRBV15 | ATSRSARLNNEQF
TRBV6-2/TRBV6-3 | ASSLQGQSYNEQF
TRBV12-3/TRBV12-4 | ASSNYRGLTDTQY
TRBV20-1 | SALGGGGNTEAF
TRBV6-2/TRBV6-3 | TSSYSIGELAKNIQY
TRBV7-2 | ASSFSPVSSCEQY
TRBV7-2 | ASSAKTSGGARSEQF